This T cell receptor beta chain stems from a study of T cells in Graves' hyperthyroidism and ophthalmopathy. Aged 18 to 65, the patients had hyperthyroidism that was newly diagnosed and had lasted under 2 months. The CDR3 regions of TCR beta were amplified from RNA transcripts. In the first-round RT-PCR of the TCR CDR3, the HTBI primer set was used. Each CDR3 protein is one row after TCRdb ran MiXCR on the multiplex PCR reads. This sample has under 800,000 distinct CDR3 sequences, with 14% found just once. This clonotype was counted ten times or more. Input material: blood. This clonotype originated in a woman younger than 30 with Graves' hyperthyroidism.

In DNA, the CDR3 is TGCAGTGCGTGGCGGACCCTAACCTACAATGAGCAGTTCTTC. The encoded protein is CSAWRTLTYNEQFF. The rearrangement links TRBV20-1 to TRBJ2-1, with D unresolved. The CDR3 runs 14 residues. Trimming removed 6 bases from V and 2 bases from J, with 14 bases in between. CDR1 and CDR2 from the germline V gene are DFQATT and SNEGSKA (reference sequence).